This record looks at one T cell receptor beta chain sequence and its context. Its antigen is not yet known. Base qualities are not at hand, and no much larger clone is one base apart. The data stem from a study of blood T cell repertoires in COVID-19 (dated by TCRdb to 2019 to 2021). Describing the broader study: Collaborator samples came from the United States, Italy and Spain and covered acute and convalescent phases of COVID-19. HLA class I and class II types, where available, came from metadata supplied by the sample provider rather than from assay-based typing. The samples were drawn from two sources: the first 160 participants of the ongoing ImmuneRACE study, and 950 to 1,500 subjects contributed by 6 global collaborators. A freely available public database, intended as a resource for researchers studying the immune response to SARS-CoV-2, is where the repertoires were released. Nearly every sample came with metadata listing a de-identified subject ID, COVID-19 status, age in years and sex. The material from the prospective study consisted of cDNA or gDNA derived from T cells, B-cell-depleted T cells, or PBMCs. The dataset comprised deeply sampled blood TCRbeta repertoires from subjects exposed to, actively infected with, or recovered from COVID-19. Overall results and qualifications from the work: The amount of clinical and demographic metadata varied by source and participant and was provided uncurated.

Reading the germline V gene gives CDR1 MDHEN and CDR2 SYDVKM. Counted from cysteine to phenylalanine, this CDR3 has 13 amino acids. Only CDR3 DNA is held: 39 bases, read in frame from base 1. V is reduced by 8 bases and J by 4 bases, leaving a spacing of 14 bases between them. One collaborating source in Seattle enrolled patients while the patients were actively infected and followed the patients over time throughout the course of disease. Whole blood was collected in K2EDTA tubes by collaborating institutions according to the institutions' own protocols. For TCRbeta analysis, collaborators shipped samples as frozen whole blood, isolated PBMCs, or DNA extracted from either of those sample types. The immunoSEQ Assay, a bias-controlled multiplex PCR, was used to amplify TCRbeta CDR3 regions from genomic DNA. Per the original workflow: Nucleated cell counts per sample were estimated from amplification of reference gene primers within the assay. To quantify the absolute abundance of each unique TCRbeta CDR3 rearrangement, sequence reads were collapsed and filtered. For each sample, productive Simpson clonality was calculated as the square root of Simpson's diversity index across productive rearrangements. TCRdb limited this immuneACCESS table to in-frame rearrangements with V and J called. A share of clones is missing; checked studies link under half to unresolved V genes, and the rest is unexplained. For V, J and clone size, that table is used; D and trimming come from the DNA. The sample table lists some 70,000 clones, around 90% of them with a count of one. The top ten clones comprise approximately 0.56% of the sample.

Recombination connected TRBV28 to TRBJ1-2; there is no confident call for the D gene. The receptor comes from a man over 45 with COVID-19, enrolled during active disease. The sequenced sample was peripheral blood. The nucleotide sequence reads TGTGCCAGCGGTGGAGAGGGCCGCTATGGCTACACCTTC. This sequence encodes CASGGEGRYGYTF.